These 10 T cell receptor beta chains originate from one sample sequenced in a study of CD8 T cells in ankylosing spondylitis. No antigen is known for these receptors. TCRdb ran MiXCR on the 5' RACE reads and lists one entry per CDR3 protein. Here the sample spans under 450,000 distinct CDR3 sequences, approximately 17% being singletons. Findings of the study overall: For ankylosing spondylitis blood, a TCR beta motif of 8 or 9 highly homologous variants appeared characteristic.

The sample was blood, either unsorted or a sorted T cell fraction (not recorded which). These receptors originate from a male donor with ankylosing spondylitis.

The rearrangement joins TRBV15 to TRBJ1-5; D ambiguous. Trimming shortened V by 1 base and J by 5 bases, and 15 bases separated the two germline ends. The germline V gene encodes CDR1 LNHNV and CDR2 YYDKDF (reference sequence). There are 16 residues in the CDR3. CDR3 loop: CATSRAASFMDQPQHF. In DNA, the CDR3 is TGTGCCACCAGCAGAGCGGCCAGTTTCATGGATCAGCCCCAGCATTTT.

The rearrangement uses TRBV12-3 or TRBV12-4 and TRBJ2-1, with D hard to call. The CDR3 sequence is 14 residues long. Trimming shortened V by 8 bases and J by 0 bases, and 11 bases separated the two germline ends. CDR3 region: CASSTVSSYNEQFF. CDR3 bases: TGTGCCAGCTCGACGGTAAGCTCCTACAATGAGCAGTTCTTC.

The rearrangement joins TRBV30 to TRBJ1-2; D remains unclear. The V end was cut by 2 bases, the J end by 1 base, with 8 bases between. The CDR3 is 13 residues long. Germline CDR1 reads GTSNPN; CDR2 reads SVGIG (reference sequence). CDR3 bases: TGTGCCTGGAGTTCCCGGGTTAACTATGGCTACACCTTC. As protein: CAWSSRVNYGYTF.

This clonotype was recorded at least ten times. The chain joins TRBV11-2 to TRBJ2-3; tentatively, D is TRBD2 (7 bases). This CDR3 has 14 amino acids. Trimming stripped 5 bases from V and 12 bases from J, with 21 bases between. CDR1 is SGHAT, CDR2 FQNNGV, per germline. CDR3 nucleotide sequence: TGTGCCAGCAGCCAGGGGTCTGGCGGGGGTACTCAGTATTTT. Amino acids: CASSQGSGGGTQYF.

A few counts support this clonotype. This chain joins TRBV14 and TRBJ2-7; the D is unclear. Germline assignment: CDR1 SGHDN and CDR2 FVKESK. The CDR3 is 9 residues long. The CDR3 region has the DNA TGTCCTCGGAGCTACGAGCAGTACTTC. It is translated as CPRSYEQYF.

This clonotype came up a few times. For the CDR3, the DNA is TGCGCCAGCAGCCTGGCTACGGGCGCAGATACGCAGTATTTT. Protein sequence: CASSLATGADTQYF. The chain carries TRBV5-1 and TRBJ2-3, with D unresolved. V was clipped by 4 bases and J by 4 bases, with 13 bases between them. Germline CDR1 SGHRS, CDR2 YFSETQ. This CDR3 contains 14 residues.

V gene TRBV7-2 combines with J gene TRBJ1-3; D unclear. Germline V gene data show CDR1 as SGHTA and CDR2 as FQGNSA. This CDR3 has 13 residues. V lost 6 bases and J 0 bases, leaving 6 bases between the germline ends. The chain's CDR3 is CASSTNSGNTIYF. The CDR3 DNA sequence: TGTGCCAGCAGTACTAACTCTGGAAACACCATATATTTT. The full variable domain, rest sourced from reference TRBV7-2 and TRBJ1-3, is GAGVSQSPSNKVTEKGKDVELRCDPISGHTALYWYRQSLGQGLEFLIYFQGNSAPDKSGLPSDRFSAERTGGSVSTLTIQRTQQEDSAVYLCASSTNSGNTIYFGEGSWLTVV.

The chain couples TRBV7-9 to TRBJ2-7; 11 bases match TRBD1. Losses at the gene ends were 5 bases for V and 5 bases for J; bases not matched to a gene: 5. The CDR3 totals 14 residues. Germline values: CDR1 SEHNR, CDR2 FQNEAQ (reference sequence). The chain's CDR3 is CASSPDRGPNEQYF. The CDR3, as DNA: TGTGCCAGCAGCCCGGACAGGGGGCCCAACGAGCAGTACTTC.

This clonotype was seen many times. The rearrangement joins TRBV18 to TRBJ1-1; D remains ambiguous. In germline, CDR1 is KGHSH, CDR2 LQKENI. The V gene lost 8 bases and the J gene lost 5 bases, with 15 bases spanning the gap. The CDR3 spans 13 residues. The CDR3, as DNA: TGTGCCAGCAGCCCAATCGGGAATACTGAAGCTTTCTTT. Translating gives CASSPIGNTEAFF.

This clonotype was seen only a few times. This chain links TRBV7-8 with TRBJ1-2; 7 bases line up with TRBD1. The CDR3 loop spans 14 amino acids. Losses at the gene ends were 5 bases for V and 8 bases for J; bases not matched to a gene: 11. Germline CDR1 and CDR2: SGHVS and FQNEAQ. As DNA, the CDR3 is TGTGCCAGCAGCCCCAGGACAGGTCACGACGGCTACACCTTC. Translated, it gives CASSPRTGHDGYTF.